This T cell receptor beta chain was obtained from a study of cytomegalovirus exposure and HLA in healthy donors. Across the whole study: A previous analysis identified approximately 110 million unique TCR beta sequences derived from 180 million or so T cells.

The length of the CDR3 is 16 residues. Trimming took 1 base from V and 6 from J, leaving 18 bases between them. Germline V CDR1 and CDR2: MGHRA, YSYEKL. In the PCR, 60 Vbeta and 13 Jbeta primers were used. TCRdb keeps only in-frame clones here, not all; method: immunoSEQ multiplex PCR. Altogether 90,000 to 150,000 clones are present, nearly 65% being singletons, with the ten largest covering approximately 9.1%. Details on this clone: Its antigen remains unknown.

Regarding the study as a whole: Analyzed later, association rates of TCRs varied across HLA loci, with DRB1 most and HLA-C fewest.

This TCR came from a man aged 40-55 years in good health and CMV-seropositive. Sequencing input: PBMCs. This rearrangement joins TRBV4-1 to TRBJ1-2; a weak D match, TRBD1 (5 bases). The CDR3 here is CASSQGTPQGENGYTF. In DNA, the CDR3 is TGCGCCAGCAGCCAAGGGACACCGCAGGGTGAGAATGGCTACACCTTC.